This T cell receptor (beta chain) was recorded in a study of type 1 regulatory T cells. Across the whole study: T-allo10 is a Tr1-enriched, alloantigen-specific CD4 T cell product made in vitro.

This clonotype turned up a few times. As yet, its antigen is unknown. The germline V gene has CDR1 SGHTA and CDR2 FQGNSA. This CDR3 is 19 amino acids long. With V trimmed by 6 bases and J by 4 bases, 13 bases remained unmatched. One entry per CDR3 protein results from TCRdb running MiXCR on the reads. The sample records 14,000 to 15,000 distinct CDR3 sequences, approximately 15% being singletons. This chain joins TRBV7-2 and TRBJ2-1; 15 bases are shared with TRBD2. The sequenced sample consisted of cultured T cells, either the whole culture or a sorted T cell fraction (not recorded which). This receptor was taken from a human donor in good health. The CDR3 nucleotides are TGTGCCAGCAGTTCCGGGGGACTAGCGGGAGGATTTACGTACAATGAGCAGTTCTTC. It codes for CASSSGGLAGGFTYNEQFF. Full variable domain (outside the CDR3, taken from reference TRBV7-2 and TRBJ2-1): GAGVSQSPSNKVTEKGKDVELRCDPISGHTALYWYRQSLGQGLEFLIYFQGNSAPDKSGLPSDRFSAERTGGSVSTLTIQRTQQEDSAVYLCASSSGGLAGGFTYNEQFFGPGTRLTVL.